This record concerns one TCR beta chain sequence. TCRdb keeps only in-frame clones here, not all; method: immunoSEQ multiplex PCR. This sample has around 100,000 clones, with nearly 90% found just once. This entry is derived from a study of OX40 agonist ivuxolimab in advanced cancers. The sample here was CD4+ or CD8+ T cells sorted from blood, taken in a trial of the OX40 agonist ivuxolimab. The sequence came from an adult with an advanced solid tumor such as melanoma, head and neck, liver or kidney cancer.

For the CDR3, the DNA is TGTGCCAGCAGTAGGCCTAGCGGAACCTACGAGCAGTACTTC. Encoded protein: CASSRPSGTYEQYF. The chain links TRBV28 to TRBJ2-7, with 7 bases that match TRBD2. Germline V gives CDR1 MDHEN, CDR2 SYDVKM. The trim removed 5 bases at V and 2 bases at J, leaving 6 bases unmatched. The CDR3 contains 14 residues. Variable domain in full (rest from reference TRBV28 and TRBJ2-7): DVKVTQSSRYLVKRTGEKVFLECVQDMDHENMFWYRQDPGLGLRLIYFSYDVKMKEKGDIPEGYSVSREKKERFSLILESASTNQTSMYLCASSRPSGTYEQYFGPGTRLTVT.